These 31 T cell receptor beta chains share one sample of origin, sequenced in a study of metastatic and nonmetastatic thyroid tumors. None of the patients had undergone any treatment ahead of thyroid surgery. TCRdb reprocessed the PCR reads via MiXCR. The sample records under 5,000 clones, 22% being singletons. The source material was tumor tissue. All receptors derive from a male donor with papillary thyroid cancer or a benign thyroid nodule (not recorded which). Some clones in this sample may be carry-over from other donors' samples.

There are a few counts of this clone. The chain links TRBV19 to TRBJ1-1; D gene ambiguous. Trimming cost V 6 bases and J 5 bases, with 16 bases left between them. The germline CDR1 and CDR2 sequences are LNHDA and SQIVND (reference sequence). This CDR3 has 14 residues. The DNA for the CDR3 is TGTGCCAGTAGAGAAGGTCCTATTGAAACTGAAGCTTTCTTT. It yields the protein CASREGPIETEAFF.

This clone was detected many times. V gene TRBV11-2 combines with J gene TRBJ2-3, with 11 bases fitting TRBD2. The CDR3 has 15 residues. CDR1 is SGHAT and CDR2 is FQNNGV in the germline V gene. J was trimmed by 3 bases and V by 5 bases; bases with no gene match: 4. The CDR3 DNA sequence: TGTGCCAGCAGCCCCTGGACTAGCGGGACAGATACGCAGTATTTT. Its protein product is CASSPWTSGTDTQYF.

This clone was seen repeatedly, ten times or more. The chain's CDR3 is CASILPTGDTGELFF. DNA of the CDR3: TGTGCCAGCATCCTCCCCACGGGAGACACCGGGGAGCTGTTTTTT. V usage is TRBV7-3 and J usage is TRBJ2-2; D perhaps matches TRBD2 (6 bases). This CDR3 comprises 15 residues. Germline-derived CDR1 and CDR2 are SGHTA and FQGTGA. Trimming left V 7 bases short and J 3 bases short, with 15 bases between.

This chain joins TRBV5-1 and TRBJ2-7; D might be TRBD2 (5 bases). CDR3 length: 13 amino acids. Germline V gene data show CDR1 as SGHRS and CDR2 as YFSETQ. Trimming cost V 4 bases and J 6 bases, with 14 bases left between them. CDR3 amino acids: CASSLEASSEQYF. CDR3 coding DNA: TGCGCCAGCAGCCTGGAGGCGAGCAGCGAGCAGTACTTC.

The rearrangement links TRBV3-1 to TRBJ1-3, with D hard to call. This CDR3 contains 11 residues. V lost 5 bases to trimming and J lost 3 bases, with 2 bases between them. Germline lookup yields CDR1 LGHDT and CDR2 YNNKEL (reference sequence). CDR3 sequence (DNA): TGTGCCAGCAGCGATGGAAACACCATATATTTT. Amino acids: CASSDGNTIYF.

A remark on this clone: One end of the junction varies from germline; a read error may be responsible. This chain joins TRBV6-1 and TRBJ2-1, with D hard to call. Germline loops: CDR1 MNHNS, CDR2 SASEGT. The CDR3 runs to 12 residues. CDR3: CSTKWIGNEQFF. As DNA, the CDR3 is TGTTCCACGAAATGGATCGGCAATGAGCAGTTCTTT.

This clone occurred a few times. A junction end diverges from the germline sequence, so it may reflect a read error. Here the CDR3 reads CASNGRGGNKPQHF. CDR3 DNA: TGTGCCAGCAATGGACGGGGCGGCAATAAGCCCCAGCATTTT. J is TRBJ1-5 and V is TRBV6-1; a weak D match, TRBD1 (5 bases). Germline CDR1 reads MNHNS; CDR2 reads SASEGT. The CDR3 has 14 amino acids.

This sequence joins TRBV28 and TRBJ1-5; 7 positions agree with TRBD1. The V gene end was trimmed by 5 bases and the J gene end by 10 bases; junction bases not matched to a gene: 11. The CDR3 sequence is 14 residues long. The germline CDR1 and CDR2 sequences are MDHEN and SYDVKM. Written as DNA, the CDR3 is TGTGCCAGCAGTCCCACAGGGGCTGGGGGACCCCAGCATTTT. It codes for CASSPTGAGGPQHF. The whole variable domain, remainder taken from reference TRBV28 and TRBJ1-5, is DVKVTQSSRYLVKRTGEKVFLECVQDMDHENMFWYRQDPGLGLRLIYFSYDVKMKEKGDIPEGYSVSREKKERFSLILESASTNQTSMYLCASSPTGAGGPQHFGDGTRLSIL.

The J gene is TRBJ1-6, the V gene TRBV9; TRBD1 aligns across 7 bases. In germline, CDR1 is SGDLS, CDR2 YYNGEE. Trimming at V came to 3 bases and at J to 9 bases, leaving 3 bases not matched to a gene. The CDR3 has 13 amino acids. CDR3 residues: CASSEDRTSPLHF. In DNA, the CDR3 is TGTGCCAGCAGCGAGGACAGGACTTCACCCCTCCACTTT.

With respect to this clone: This CDR3 is also generated by other DNA sequences in the sample. J is TRBJ2-1 and V is TRBV9, with a weak D call TRBD2 (6 bases). Germline V gene data show CDR1 as SGDLS and CDR2 as YYNGEE. The CDR3 runs to 17 residues. V gave up 5 bases and J gave up 10 bases, with 28 bases separating them. The CDR3 DNA is TGTGCCAGCAGTCTTCACCGGGACTCTCGTGGGGTACGCGAGCAGTTCTTC. Its translation: CASSLHRDSRGVREQFF.

At least ten counts were recorded for this clone. J is TRBJ2-1 and V is TRBV28; no clear D gene. The germline V and J ends were trimmed by 6 bases and 10 bases, with 10 bases remaining between them. The CDR3 spans 11 residues. CDR1 and CDR2 (germline): MDHEN, SYDVKM. The CDR3 is CASSTKREQFF. The CDR3 DNA is TGTGCCAGCAGCACCAAGCGCGAGCAGTTCTTC.

Written as DNA, the CDR3 is TGTGCCAGCAGCGTTGGGCGGGATGAAGCCTACGAGCAGTACTTC. This gives the protein CASSVGRDEAYEQYF. This chain links TRBV9 with TRBJ2-7; the D gene is possibly TRBD2 (6 bases). V was trimmed by 2 bases and J by 2 bases, leaving 14 bases between them. CDR3 length: 15 residues. Germline values: CDR1 SGDLS, CDR2 YYNGEE.

This clone is labeled as medium-sized. CDR3 bases: TGTGCCAGCAGTTTATCGGTGGGGACTAGCGGGAGTGGTGAGCAGTTCTTC. It yields the protein CASSLSVGTSGSGEQFF. The genes are TRBV27 and TRBJ2-1; TRBD2 matches at 14 bases. Trimming at V came to 0 bases and at J to 9 bases, leaving 7 bases not matched to a gene. This CDR3 is 17 amino acids long. Germline loops: CDR1 MNHEY, CDR2 SMNVEV (reference sequence).

This clone has more than one count but fewer than ten. V gene TRBV28 combines with J gene TRBJ2-7, with TRBD1 as a possible D gene (5 bases). V was shortened by 4 bases and J by 3 bases, with 10 bases between the two germline ends. The CDR3 is 13 residues long. CDR1 and CDR2 from the germline V gene are MDHEN and SYDVKM. The CDR3 protein is CASSSLDSYEQYF. The CDR3 DNA is TGTGCCAGCAGTTCCCTCGACAGCTACGAGCAGTACTTC.

This clone has a count of ten or more. The rearrangement uses TRBV29-1 and TRBJ2-2, with 10 nucleotides matching TRBD2. Germline V CDR1 and CDR2: SQVTM, ANQGSEA. With V trimmed by 3 bases and J by 0 bases, 7 bases remained unmatched. The CDR3 is 17 amino acids. CDR3 in amino acids: CSVDDRTSGTNTGELFF. The CDR3 DNA is TGCAGCGTTGATGATCGGACTAGCGGTACGAACACCGGGGAGCTGTTTTTT.

In its sample, this clone was seen many times. This CDR3 is also generated by other DNA sequences in the sample. V is TRBV19 and J is TRBJ1-5, with TRBD1 matching over 8 bases. The germline CDR1 and CDR2 sequences are LNHDA and SQIVND (reference sequence). The CDR3 contains 13 residues. V lost 5 bases, J lost 4 bases, and 1 base stayed unmatched. CDR3 sequence reads: CASSRDRNQPQHF. For the CDR3, the DNA is TGTGCCAGTAGTCGGGACAGGAATCAGCCCCAGCATTTT.

V usage is TRBV30 and J usage is TRBJ1-1, with D possibly TRBD1 on 5 matching bases. The CDR3 runs to 15 residues. With 3 bases removed from V and 1 base from J, the gap between germline ends came to 15 bases. Looked up from germline, CDR1 is GTSNPN and CDR2 is SVGIG (reference sequence). CDR3 protein: CAWRPGRRGNTEAFF. DNA for the CDR3: TGTGCCTGGAGGCCAGGGAGACGAGGGAACACTGAAGCTTTCTTT. Drawing the rest from reference TRBV30 and TRBJ1-1, the complete variable domain is SQTIHQWPATLVQPVGSPLSLECTVEGTSNPNLYWYRQAAGRGLQLLFYSVGIGQISSEVPQNLSASRPQDRQFILSSKKLLLSDSGFYLCAWRPGRRGNTEAFFGQGTRLTVV.

This sequence joins TRBV5-6 and TRBJ2-2, with no clear D. Germline assignment: CDR1 SGHDT and CDR2 YYEEEE. The CDR3 has 13 amino acids. V dropped 2 bases and J dropped 9 bases, with 11 bases sitting between them. The chain's CDR3 is CASSFGFPRELFF. The DNA for the CDR3 is TGTGCCAGCAGCTTCGGGTTTCCCCGGGAGCTGTTTTTT.

There are many counts of this clone. The chain links TRBV5-1 to TRBJ2-3; 8 positions match TRBD2. The CDR3 has 16 residues. Germline values: CDR1 SGHRS, CDR2 YFSETQ. V was clipped by 0 bases and J by 5 bases; unmatched bases: 8. Here the CDR3 reads CASSLGWSGSLDTQYF. The CDR3, as DNA: TGCGCCAGCAGCTTGGGGTGGAGCGGGAGTTTAGATACGCAGTATTTT.

Relative to its sample, this clone is medium-sized. V is TRBV30 and J is TRBJ2-2; TRBD2 might be the D (6 bases). This CDR3 spans 14 amino acids. Trimming removed 3 bases from V and 0 bases from J, with 8 bases in between. The V gene's germline CDR1 is GTSNPN and CDR2 SVGIG (reference sequence). The CDR3 nucleotides are TGTGCCTGGAGCGGGGGAACGAACACCGGGGAGCTGTTTTTT. Its protein is CAWSGGTNTGELFF.

This clone showed up just a few times. The V call is TRBV29-1, the J call TRBJ1-1, with D perhaps TRBD1 (5 bases). The CDR3 is 16 amino acids. Germline assignment: CDR1 SQVTM and CDR2 ANQGSEA. V was shortened by 4 bases and J by 1 base, with 19 bases between the two germline ends. The chain's CDR3 is CSVVGGGGRANTEAFF. CDR3 DNA: TGCAGCGTTGTGGGAGGCGGGGGTCGGGCGAACACTGAAGCTTTCTTT.

The CDR3 sequence is CASSESGQLYEQYF. For the CDR3, the DNA is TGCGCCAGCAGTGAGTCGGGACAGCTCTACGAGCAGTACTTC. The gene calls are TRBV10-1 and TRBJ2-7, with 7 bases identical to TRBD1. The CDR3 contains 14 residues. Germline CDR1 is WNHNN and CDR2 is SYGVQD (reference sequence). The V and J ends lost 0 bases and 3 bases, in that order; junction bases with no gene match: 2.

The chain carries TRBV6-2 or TRBV6-3 and TRBJ2-7, with 10 nucleotides matching TRBD2. Per the germline V gene, CDR1 is MNHEY and CDR2 is SVGEGT. The CDR3 sequence is 15 residues long. The J segment lost 4 bases and the V segment lost 2 bases, leaving 5 bases of the junction unmatched. The CDR3: CASSYQREGLYEQYF. The CDR3 region has the DNA TGTGCCAGCAGTTACCAGCGGGAGGGCCTTTACGAGCAGTACTTC.

This clone was counted a few times. The chain couples TRBV28 to TRBJ2-3; no clear D gene. CDR1 and CDR2 (germline): MDHEN, SYDVKM. The germline V and J ends were trimmed by 6 bases and 5 bases, with 9 bases remaining between them. CDR3 length: 12 residues. The CDR3 nucleotides are TGTGCCAGCAGCCCCCCGGGAGATACGCAGTATTTT. Translated, it gives CASSPPGDTQYF.

V gene TRBV12-3 or TRBV12-4 combines with J gene TRBJ2-3; D remains ambiguous. This CDR3 contains 12 residues. V lost 7 bases and J 5 bases, leaving 10 bases between the germline ends. The CDR3 here is CASTLGRDTQYF. CDR3 bases: TGTGCCAGCACTCTTGGGCGAGATACGCAGTATTTT.

By proportion, this clone is medium-sized. The chain recombines TRBV11-2 with TRBJ2-1; D is undetermined. This CDR3 is built from 14 residues. Deletions cut 2 bases from V and 5 bases from J, with 10 bases between. Germline lookup yields CDR1 SGHAT and CDR2 FQNNGV. The CDR3 DNA reads as TGTGCCAGCAGCTTACCTAGTGAAGACAATGAGCAGTTCTTC. Its translation is CASSLPSEDNEQFF.

This chain connects TRBV7-9 to TRBJ2-7, with D unclear. The CDR3 spans 12 residues. V lost 5 bases, J lost 5 bases, and 10 bases lay in between. Germline V lookup: CDR1 SEHNR, CDR2 FQNEAQ (reference sequence). The CDR3 loop reads CASSHPGNEQYF. In DNA form, the CDR3 reads TGTGCCAGCAGCCATCCTGGGAACGAGCAGTACTTC.

About this clone: This CDR3 is also generated by other DNA sequences in the sample. The V call is TRBV6-1, the J call TRBJ1-1; TRBD1 matches at 9 bases. CDR1 is MNHNS and CDR2 is SASEGT in the germline V gene. The CDR3 contains 13 residues. V shed 6 bases and J 8 bases; nucleotides not matched to a gene: 7. CDR3 sequence (DNA): TGTGCCAGCAGCCGACCGGGACAGGGCGAAGCTTTCTTT. This codes for CASSRPGQGEAFF.

This clone was seen at least ten times. The chain joins TRBV7-2 to TRBJ2-3, with 9 bases that match TRBD2. V shed 4 bases, J shed 4 bases, and the junction held 3 bases outside the gene matches. The CDR3 sequence is 14 residues long. Germline CDR1 is SGHTA and CDR2 is FQGNSA. CDR3 amino acids: CASSSGGRADTQYF. In nucleotides, the CDR3 is TGTGCCAGCAGCTCTGGCGGGAGGGCAGATACGCAGTATTTT.

The V gene is TRBV20-1, the J gene TRBJ2-1, with 10 bases fitting TRBD1. The CDR3 is made up of 15 amino acids. From germline, CDR1 is DFQATT and CDR2 SNEGSKA (reference sequence). Losses at the gene ends were 3 bases for V and 6 bases for J; bases not matched to a gene: 8. As DNA, the CDR3 is TGCAGTGCTAGTTGGGGGACAGGGGTTTGCAATGAGCAGTTCTTC. Amino acid sequence: CSASWGTGVCNEQFF.

By frequency in the sample, this clone is large. The V gene is TRBV6-1, the J gene TRBJ2-3, with 9 bases aligning to TRBD2. The germline gives CDR1 MNHNS, CDR2 SASEGT. The trim removed 5 bases at V and 6 bases at J, leaving 3 bases unmatched. The CDR3 spans 13 residues. The CDR3 here is CASSRLADDTQYF. DNA for the CDR3: TGTGCCAGCAGTCGACTAGCGGACGATACGCAGTATTTT.